This TCR beta chain originates from a study of blood T cell repertoires in COVID-19. Germline V gene lookup returns CDR1 LGHDT and CDR2 YNNKEL (reference sequence). Trimming took 3 bases from V and 6 from J, leaving 14 bases between them. The CDR3 has 14 amino acids. The data were produced by immunoSEQ multiplex PCR, yet TCRdb's version contains in-frame clones alone and is incomplete. The table lists 55,000 to 85,000 clones, 73% of them singletons. This receptor was identified in a man between 60 and 75 years old with acute or convalescent COVID-19. This chain uses TRBV3-1 (or the pseudogene TRBV3-2) with TRBJ2-5; tentatively, D is TRBD1 (6 bases). Sequencing was done on a sample of peripheral blood. The CDR3 DNA follows: TGTGCCAGCAGCCAGGACGTGGGGGCGAAGACCCAGTACTTC. Encoded protein: CASSQDVGAKTQYF.